The rows below give T cell receptor beta chains drawn from one sample of a study of technical replicates of blood from a few donors. Some clones are missing from TCRdb's copy, which holds only in-frame ones; the method was immunoSEQ multiplex PCR. Of tens of thousands of clones in the sample, around 94% were seen once. Sequenced material: T cells isolated from PBMCs. These receptors were collected from a human donor in good health. Both conserved end residues are part of each CDR3. Fields, in order: J gene, CDR3 length, V gene, clone size, D gene, CDR3 protein, CDR3 DNA. A D gene is named only where the DNA matches it firmly. Clone size is stated in some rows and not others, as once, few, many or a class when expanded.

TRBJ2-1 14 TRBV7-2 - TRBD2 CASATSGTWNEQFF TGTGCCTCCGCGACTAGCGGGACTTGGAATGAGCAGTTCTTC
TRBJ1-1 13 TRBV27 - - CASSLYSGGTAFF TGTGCCAGCAGTTTATATTCCGGGGGAACGGCTTTCTTT
TRBJ1-1 15 TRBV4-2 - - CASSRVGGQNTEAFF TGTGCCAGCAGCCGTGTTGGGGGACAAAACACTGAAGCTTTCTTT
TRBJ2-7 17 TRBV2 - TRBD2 CASTGTSGPFYSYEQYF TGTGCCAGTACCGGGACTAGCGGCCCCTTTTACTCCTACGAGCAGTACTTC
TRBJ1-1 12 TRBV6-6 once - CASSYLNTEAFF TGTGCCAGCAGTTACCTCAACACTGAAGCTTTCTTT
TRBJ2-7 17 TRBV7-9 - TRBD1 CASSPAPRGLAAYEQYF TGTGCCAGCAGCCCCGCGCCGAGGGGGCTGGCTGCCTACGAGCAGTACTTC
TRBJ2-3 17 TRBV5-6 - TRBD2 CASSLERGKRHTDTQYF TGTGCCAGCAGCCTGGAGCGGGGAAAAAGGCACACAGATACGCAGTATTTT
TRBJ2-5 14 TRBV30 - TRBD1 CAWGTGTGQETQYF TGTGCCTGGGGGACCGGGACAGGACAAGAGACCCAGTACTTC
TRBJ2-5 14 TRBV4-1 - - CASSQDQGGETQYF TGCGCCAGCAGCCAAGATCAGGGGGGAGAGACCCAGTACTTC
TRBJ2-6 18 TRBV11-2 - TRBD1 CASSSFRSRGLGANVLTF TGTGCCAGCAGCTCCTTCCGAAGCAGGGGGCTCGGGGCCAACGTCCTGACTTTC
TRBJ2-1 16 TRBV7-6 once TRBD1 CASSLDRDRGYNEQFF TGTGCCAGCAGCTTAGACCGGGACAGGGGCTACAATGAGCAGTTCTTC
TRBJ2-1 14 TRBV7-9 - - CASSFRMEGHEQFF TGTGCCAGCAGCTTTCGGATGGAGGGCCATGAGCAGTTCTTC
TRBJ2-6 19 TRBV6-4 - TRBD1 CASSPSGGQGASGANVLTF TGTGCCAGCAGCCCCTCGGGGGGACAGGGGGCCTCTGGGGCCAACGTCCTGACTTTC
TRBJ1-2 12 TRBV6-6 once TRBD1 CASMGQDYGYTF TGTGCCAGCATGGGACAGGACTATGGCTACACCTTC
TRBJ2-7 15 TRBV10-1 - TRBD2 CASSELRETTYEQYF TGCGCCAGCAGTGAGTTGCGGGAGACCACCTACGAGCAGTACTTC
TRBJ2-7 14 TRBV6-5 - TRBD2 CASSYGGGAYEQYF TGTGCCAGCAGTTACGGCGGGGGGGCCTACGAGCAGTACTTC
TRBJ2-2 16 TRBV12-5 - TRBD2 CASGLVVSGSTGELFF TGTGCTAGTGGTTTGGTGGTTAGCGGGAGCACCGGGGAGCTGTTTTTT
TRBJ1-2 14 TRBV6-5 - - CASSYGGGDYGYTF TGTGCCAGCAGTTACGGGGGGGGCGACTATGGCTACACCTTC
TRBJ2-6 16 TRBV27 - - CASRALGGTGANVLTF TGTGCCAGCAGGGCACTAGGGGGAACTGGGGCCAACGTCCTGACTTTC
TRBJ1-2 12 TRBV29-1 - - CSVEERVIGYTF TGCAGCGTTGAAGAGCGCGTAATTGGCTACACCTTC
TRBJ1-2 15 TRBV19 - TRBD1 CASSIHRDRVNGYTF TGTGCCAGTAGTATCCATAGAGACAGGGTAAATGGCTACACCTTC
TRBJ1-1 12 TRBV30 - - CALEGGTTEAFF TGTGCCTTAGAAGGGGGAACCACTGAAGCTTTCTTT